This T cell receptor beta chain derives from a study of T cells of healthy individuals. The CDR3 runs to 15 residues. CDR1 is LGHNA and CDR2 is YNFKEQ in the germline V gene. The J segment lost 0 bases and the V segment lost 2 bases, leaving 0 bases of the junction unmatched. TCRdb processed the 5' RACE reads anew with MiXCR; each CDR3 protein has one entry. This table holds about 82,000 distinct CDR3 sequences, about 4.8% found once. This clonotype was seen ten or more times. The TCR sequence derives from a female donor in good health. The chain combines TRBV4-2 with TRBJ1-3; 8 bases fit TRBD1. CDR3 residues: CASSQQGASGNTIYF. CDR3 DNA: TGTGCCAGCAGCCAACAGGGGGCCTCTGGAAACACCATATATTTT.